Sequencing of this T cell receptor (beta chain) was carried out in a study of regulatory T cells in long-lasting Graves disease. Study findings and constraints: Those with persistent Graves' had less TCR diversity than newly diagnosed patients.

The CDR3 has 13 residues. The V gene's germline CDR1 is LNHDA and CDR2 SQIVND (reference sequence). V was trimmed by 5 bases and J by 3 bases, leaving 8 bases between them. In the case of this clonotype: The antigen is undetermined.

Stated time point: persistent/refractory GD, antithyroid drugs over 5 years with positive TRAb. Scientists built the TCR library using RNA that was extracted from PBMCs. Assembly of TCR beta libraries relied on iRepertoire HTBI primers together with Arm-PCR of CDR3 regions. Via MiXCR, TCRdb re-called the multiplex PCR reads, giving one row per CDR3 protein. The sample gives approximately 380,000 distinct CDR3 sequences, roughly 20% of which show up once; under 25% is in the top ten. This clonotype was sampled from a female donor with Graves disease. The J gene is TRBJ1-5, the V gene TRBV19; D remains unclear. Sequenced here: peripheral blood mononuclear cells (PBMCs), sampled when the disease was refractory, from a patient treated with antithyroid drugs. The CDR3 spells CASSPGYNQPQHF. The DNA for the CDR3 is TGTGCCAGTAGTCCAGGCTACAATCAGCCCCAGCATTTT.